Given below is one T cell receptor (beta chain) in context. Its target is unknown. The data are from a study of vaccination and CD4 T cells after COVID-19. CD4+ T cells that had been cultured provided DNA sequenced with the Oncomine TCR Beta short-read assay. MiXCR was run by TCRdb on the PCR reads, yielding one entry per CDR3 protein. There are under 15,000 distinct CDR3 sequences in the sample; around 44% occur only once, and around 13% lies in the top ten. Sample treatment: approximately nine-day PBMC culture with coronavirus spike peptide pools or control peptides (ViraFEST assay). Antigen-specific T cells were expanded with peptide pools by ViraFEST, and TCRs were then sequenced. J gave up 5 bases and V 3 bases, and 7 bases lay outside the gene matches. The CDR3 extends over 15 amino acids. The germline gives CDR1 SGDLS, CDR2 YYNGEE.

This chain joins TRBV9 and TRBJ2-3, with TRBD1 identical over 9 bases. The sequenced sample was CD4+ T cells from blood, cultured in vitro. This receptor was taken from a human donor who had recovered from COVID-19. The CDR3 spells CASSGGQGWEDTQYF. DNA of the CDR3: TGTGCCAGCAGCGGCGGACAGGGGTGGGAAGATACGCAGTATTTT.